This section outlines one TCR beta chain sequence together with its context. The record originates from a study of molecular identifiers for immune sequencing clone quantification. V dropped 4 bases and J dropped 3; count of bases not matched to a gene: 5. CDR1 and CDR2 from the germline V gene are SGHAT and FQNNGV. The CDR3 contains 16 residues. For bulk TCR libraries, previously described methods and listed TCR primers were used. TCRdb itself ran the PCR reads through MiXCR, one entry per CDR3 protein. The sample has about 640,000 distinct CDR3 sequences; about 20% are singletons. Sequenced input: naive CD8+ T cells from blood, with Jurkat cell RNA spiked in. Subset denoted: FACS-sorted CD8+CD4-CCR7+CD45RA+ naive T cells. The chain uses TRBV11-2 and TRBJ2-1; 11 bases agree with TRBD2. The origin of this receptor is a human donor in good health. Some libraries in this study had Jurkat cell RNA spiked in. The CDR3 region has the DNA TGTGCCAGCAGCTCCACCGGGACTAGCGGCTACAATGAGCAGTTCTTC. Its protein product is CASSSTGTSGYNEQFF.